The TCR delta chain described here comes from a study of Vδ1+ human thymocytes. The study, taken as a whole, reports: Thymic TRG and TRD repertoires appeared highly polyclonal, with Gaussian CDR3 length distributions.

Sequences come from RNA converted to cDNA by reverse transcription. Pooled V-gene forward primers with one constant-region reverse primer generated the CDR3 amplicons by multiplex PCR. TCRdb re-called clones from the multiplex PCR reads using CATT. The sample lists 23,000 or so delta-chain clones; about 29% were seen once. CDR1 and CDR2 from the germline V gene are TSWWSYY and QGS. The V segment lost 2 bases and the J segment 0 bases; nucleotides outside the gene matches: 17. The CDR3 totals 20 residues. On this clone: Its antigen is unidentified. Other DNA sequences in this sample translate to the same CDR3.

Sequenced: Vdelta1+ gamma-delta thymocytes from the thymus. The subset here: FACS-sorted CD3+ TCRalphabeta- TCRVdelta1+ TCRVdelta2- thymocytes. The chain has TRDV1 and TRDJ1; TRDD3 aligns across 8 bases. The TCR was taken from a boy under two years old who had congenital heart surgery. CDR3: CALGERTGGYLKRYTDKLIF. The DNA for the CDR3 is TGTGCTCTTGGGGAAAGGACTGGGGGGTACCTTAAACGGTACACCGATAAACTCATCTTT.